This T cell receptor (beta chain) was sequenced in a study of T cell responses to AZD1222 COVID-19 vaccine. Study-wide background: Timing groups of about 4 and about 12 weeks for second doses were pooled.

This CDR3 has 19 residues. V was pared by 2 bases and J by 0 bases, with 10 bases of the junction left unmatched. Germline CDR1 MGHRA, CDR2 YSYEKL. Profiling relied on immunoSEQ multiplex PCR, and the TCRdb table lists in-frame clones only, not all of them. The data contain approximately 56,000 clones, 80% to 90% of them singletons. Study-wide results and limits: The study identified only six AZD1222 recipients as seropositive at baseline. Dominant at 160-218 and 743-854, vaccine-associated CD4 TCRs also spanned spike.

About this clone: Its cognate antigen is unknown.

V is TRBV4-1 and J is TRBJ2-6; 7 nucleotides line up with TRBD1. The source was peripheral blood, collected on day 0 of AZD1222 vaccination. The clonotype originates from an adult in good health. Here the CDR3 DNA reads TGCGCCAGCAGCCAACCGGGACAGAGCCTAACCTCTGGGGCCAACGTCCTGACTTTC. Amino acids: CASSQPGQSLTSGANVLTF.